These 25 T cell receptor beta chains were sequenced from one sample in a study of T cells in Graves' hyperthyroidism and ophthalmopathy. Amplified regions were TCR beta CDR3 sequences from RNA transcripts. First-round RT-PCR targeting the TCR CDR3 was performed with the HTBI primer set. TCRdb re-analysed the multiplex PCR reads in MiXCR, keeping a single row per CDR3 protein. The table includes hundreds of thousands of distinct CDR3 sequences, roughly 25% detected once. Specimen: blood. These receptors originate from a woman aged 25 to 39 with Graves' ophthalmopathy.

This chain uses TRBV7-3 with TRBJ1-2, with D hard to call. Germline CDR1 reads SGHTA; CDR2 reads FQGTGA. The CDR3 has 13 residues. V lost 5 bases and J lost 7, with 14 bases in between. This CDR3 is CASSPTMLGGYTF. In nucleotides, the CDR3 is TGTGCCAGCAGCCCGACCATGCTTGGTGGCTACACCTTC.

This chain uses TRBV4-2 with TRBJ1-5; no firm D call. CDR3 length equals 18 residues. CDR1 LGHNA and CDR2 YNFKEQ come from the germline V gene. Trimming removed 0 bases at V and 4 bases at J, with 19 bases between. CDR3 coding DNA: TGTGCCAGCAGCCAAGATGCGGCAGAAAGTACCTATAATCAGCCCCAGCATTTT. Residues: CASSQDAAESTYNQPQHF.

This clonotype was counted many times. The V call is TRBV10-3, the J call TRBJ2-6; TRBD1 agrees at 12 bases. Losses at the gene ends were 11 bases for V and 4 bases for J; bases not matched to a gene: 9. Germline CDR1 ENHRY, CDR2 SYGVKD. This CDR3 contains 16 residues. CDR3 amino acids: CASIRDRGPGANVLTF. CDR3 sequence (DNA): TGTGCCTCGATCCGGGACAGGGGGCCCGGGGCCAACGTCCTGACTTTC.

This clonotype has more than one count but fewer than ten. The chain combines TRBV6-5 with TRBJ2-7; the D gene is possibly TRBD1 (6 bases). The CDR3 runs to 15 residues. Trimming took off 2 bases at V and 4 bases at J, with 15 bases between the two ends. Germline V gene sequence: CDR1 MNHEY, CDR2 SVGAGI. CDR3 DNA sequence: TGTGCCAGCAGTTACACCCCAGGGGCGGTTTACGAGCAGTACTTC. This translates into CASSYTPGAVYEQYF.

The V call is TRBV7-2, the J call TRBJ2-5, with D possibly matching TRBD1 (6 bases). The V end lost 5 bases, the J end lost 5 bases, and 18 bases lay between the germline ends. This CDR3 has 15 residues. Germline V gene data show CDR1 as SGHTA and CDR2 as FQGNSA. The CDR3 coding sequence is TGTGCCAGCAGCCCAGGGGACGTAAATGGGGAGACCCAGTACTTC. Translated: CASSPGDVNGETQYF.

This clonotype came up many times. This chain uses TRBV6-2 or TRBV6-3 with TRBJ2-7; D might be TRBD1 (5 bases). CDR1 and CDR2 from the germline V gene are MNHEY and SVGEGT. V was shortened by 5 bases and J by 0 bases, with 14 bases between the two germline ends. This CDR3 is built from 15 residues. CDR3 nucleotide sequence: TGTGCCAGCAGTCCGGACATCGCGAGCTCCTACGAGCAGTACTTC. Encoded protein: CASSPDIASSYEQYF.

The sample holds many counts of this clonotype. One junction end disagrees with the germline gene, perhaps due to a read error. The gene calls are TRBV6-2 or TRBV6-3 and TRBJ2-2; D might be TRBD2 (5 bases). CDR1 and CDR2 (germline): MNHEY, SVGEGT. This CDR3 has 12 amino acids. CDR3 bases: TGTGCCAGCAGATACTACACCGGGGAGCCGTTTTTT. Encoded protein: CASRYYTGEPFF.

This clonotype was recorded at least ten times. The chain carries TRBV2 and TRBJ1-2; no firm D call. V was pared by 7 bases and J by 0 bases, with 15 bases between. The CDR3 has 15 residues. Germline V gene sequence: CDR1 SNHLY, CDR2 FYNNEI. The CDR3 protein is CASTIWGQPNYGYTF. The CDR3 nucleotides are TGTGCCAGCACTATCTGGGGTCAACCTAACTATGGCTACACCTTC.

This clonotype was seen once. The rearrangement uses TRBV28 and TRBJ2-7, with TRBD2 matching over 7 bases. V dropped 7 bases and J dropped 5; count of bases not matched to a gene: 11. The length of the CDR3 is 14 residues. Germline V gene data show CDR1 as MDHEN and CDR2 as SYDVKM. The CDR3 DNA is TGTGCCAGCAATACCCCCGGGGGGTGGGACGAGCAGTACTTC. Its protein is CASNTPGGWDEQYF.

This clonotype was detected once. V and J are TRBV12-3 or TRBV12-4 and TRBJ2-7, with 7 bases fitting TRBD1. The V and J ends lost 1 base and 2 bases, in that order; junction bases with no gene match: 8. CDR3 length: 16 residues. This CDR3 is CASSLGDSTKTYEQYF. The CDR3, as DNA: TGTGCCAGCAGTTTAGGGGACAGCACGAAAACCTACGAGCAGTACTTC.

V and J are TRBV20-1 and TRBJ2-7; 14 nucleotides agree with TRBD2. The CDR3 extends over 16 amino acids. Germline V gene sequence: CDR1 DFQATT, CDR2 SNEGSKA (reference sequence). The V gene end was trimmed by 5 bases and the J gene end by 5 bases; junction bases not matched to a gene: 11. The CDR3 region is CSASTPTSGRAHEQYF. The CDR3 DNA reads TGCAGTGCTTCAACCCCGACTAGCGGGAGGGCACACGAGCAGTACTTC.

This clonotype has just a few counts. The V gene is TRBV6-2 or TRBV6-3, the J gene TRBJ1-5; 8 bases line up with TRBD1. The junction had 8 bases not matched to a gene; V was cut back by 6 bases and J by 7 bases. Germline V gives CDR1 MNHEY, CDR2 SVGEGT. The CDR3 consists of 14 residues. The CDR3 region has the DNA TGTGCCAGCAGGGCCGGACAGGGAGCCCAGCCCCAGCATTTT. Amino acids: CASRAGQGAQPQHF.

Ten or more counts support this clonotype. The V gene is TRBV6-5, the J gene TRBJ1-1; D gene unclear. In germline, CDR1 is MNHEY, CDR2 SVGAGI. This CDR3 is built from 13 residues. V was cut by 2 bases and J by 0 bases, with 4 bases left in between. CDR3 region: CASSYLVNTEAFF. CDR3 nucleotide sequence: TGTGCCAGCAGTTACCTTGTGAACACTGAAGCTTTCTTT.

This clonotype was detected many times. The chain joins TRBV12-3 or TRBV12-4 to TRBJ1-6, with D tentatively TRBD1 (5 bases). V lost 5 bases and J 10 bases, leaving 21 bases between the germline ends. The CDR3 length is 16 residues. The CDR3, as DNA: TGTGCCAGCAGTATATCCTGGGGGGGGAAAGGGTCACCCCTCCACTTT. Translated: CASSISWGGKGSPLHF.

This clonotype showed up many times. The rearrangement uses TRBV19 and TRBJ1-5; unclear D gene. Germline assignment: CDR1 LNHDA and CDR2 SQIVND (reference sequence). This CDR3 has 13 residues. V gave up 7 bases and J gave up 3 bases, with 10 bases separating them. CDR3 DNA: TGTGCCAGTAATGGCAGGAACAATCAGCCCCAGCATTTT. Its protein is CASNGRNNQPQHF. Full variable domain (outside the CDR3, taken from reference TRBV19 and TRBJ1-5): DGGITQSPKYLFRKEGQNVTLSCEQNLNHDAMYWYRQDPGQGLRLIYYSQIVNDFQKGDIAEGYSVSREKKESFPLTVTSAQKNPTAFYLCASNGRNNQPQHFGDGTRLSIL.

Ten or more counts support this clonotype. CDR3 DNA: TGTGCCAGCACCTTGACTAGCGGGGGGGGACAAGAGACCCAGTACTTC. Translating it yields CASTLTSGGGQETQYF. V is TRBV7-8 and J is TRBJ2-5; TRBD2 aligns across 14 bases. The CDR3 consists of 16 residues. V lost 7 bases, J lost 2 bases, and 6 bases stayed unmatched. Germline CDR1 reads SGHVS; CDR2 reads FQNEAQ.

The table lists this clonotype with many counts. The V gene is TRBV9, the J gene TRBJ1-3, with D perhaps TRBD1 (6 bases). The V gene lost 1 base and the J gene lost 0 bases, with 8 bases spanning the gap. CDR3 length: 15 residues. Germline CDR1 reads SGDLS; CDR2 reads YYNGEE. This chain's CDR3 is CASSVTQGSGNTIYF. CDR3 DNA sequence: TGTGCCAGCAGCGTAACACAGGGCTCTGGAAACACCATATATTTT.

In its sample, this clonotype was seen many times. The J gene is TRBJ2-7, the V gene TRBV6-1, with 9 bases matching TRBD1. The germline gives CDR1 MNHNS, CDR2 SASEGT. CDR3 length: 14 residues. V shed 7 bases and J 6 bases; nucleotides not matched to a gene: 10. Written as DNA, the CDR3 is TGTGCCAGCACCTTAGGACAGGGGCTCTCCGAGCAGTACTTC. This sequence encodes CASTLGQGLSEQYF.

This clonotype appeared a few times. Compared with germline, one end of the junction differs, possibly owing to a read error. The chain has TRBV7-9 and TRBJ2-5; D remains ambiguous. The CDR3 length is 11 residues. Germline V gene sequence: CDR1 SEHNR, CDR2 FQNEAQ (reference sequence). CDR3 coding DNA: TGTGCCATCAGCCCCGTGGAGACCCAGTACTTC. Translating it yields CAISPVETQYF.

This clonotype occurred many times. The rearrangement joins TRBV7-2 to TRBJ1-1; 8 bases agree with TRBD1. CDR1 and CDR2 (germline): SGHTA, FQGNSA. J was trimmed by 5 bases and V by 7 bases; bases with no gene match: 9. The CDR3 loop spans 14 amino acids. The CDR3 protein is CASMVAGGLTEAFF. In nucleotides, the CDR3 is TGTGCCAGCATGGTGGCAGGGGGCTTGACTGAAGCTTTCTTT.

This clonotype was detected ten times or more. This chain's CDR3 is CASSLPGLSENIQYF. Here the CDR3 DNA reads TGTGCCAGTAGTCTCCCCGGGTTATCCGAAAACATTCAGTACTTC. This sequence joins TRBV19 and TRBJ2-4; D gene unclear. Trimming took off 5 bases at V and 5 bases at J, with 16 bases between the two ends. This CDR3 has 15 residues. Germline lookup yields CDR1 LNHDA and CDR2 SQIVND (reference sequence).

In this sample, this clonotype turned up many times. V and J are TRBV4-1 and TRBJ1-3; no firm D call. V was trimmed by 3 bases and J by 2 bases, leaving 8 bases between them. Germline CDR1 and CDR2: MGHRA and YSYEKL. The CDR3 covers 14 residues. CDR3 in DNA: TGCGCCAGCAGCCACGGCAACGCTGGAAACACCATATATTTT. Residues: CASSHGNAGNTIYF.

This chain joins TRBV6-1 and TRBJ2-7, with TRBD2 identical over 11 bases. The CDR3 extends over 15 amino acids. In germline, CDR1 is MNHNS, CDR2 SASEGT. The V and J ends lost 6 bases and 2 bases, in that order; junction bases with no gene match: 6. CDR3 residues: CASRDNSGGAYEQYF. In nucleotides, the CDR3 is TGTGCCAGCAGAGATAATAGCGGGGGGGCCTACGAGCAGTACTTC.

This clonotype was found a few times. The chain employs TRBV12-3 or TRBV12-4 and TRBJ2-2; D uncertain. The CDR3 spans 14 residues. The V end lost 5 bases, the J end lost 1 base, and 8 bases lay between the germline ends. CDR3 coding DNA: TGTGCCAGCAGTGGACGGTTGAACACCGGGGAGCTGTTTTTT. Translating it yields CASSGRLNTGELFF.

The J gene is TRBJ2-2, the V gene TRBV11-2, with D possibly being TRBD1 or TRBD2 (5 bases each). From germline, CDR1 is SGHAT and CDR2 FQNNGV. V shed 5 bases and J shed 7 bases, with 14 bases lying between them. The CDR3 runs 14 residues. This chain's CDR3 is CASSPRDRYGELFF. As DNA, the CDR3 is TGTGCCAGCAGCCCCCGGGACCGTTACGGGGAGCTGTTTTTT. Full variable domain (rest looked up from reference TRBV11-2 and TRBJ2-2): EAGVAQSPRYKIIEKRQSVAFWCNPISGHATLYWYQQILGQGPKLLIQFQNNGVVDDSQLPKDRFSAERLKGVDSTLKIQPAKLEDSAVYLCASSPRDRYGELFFGEGSRLTVL.